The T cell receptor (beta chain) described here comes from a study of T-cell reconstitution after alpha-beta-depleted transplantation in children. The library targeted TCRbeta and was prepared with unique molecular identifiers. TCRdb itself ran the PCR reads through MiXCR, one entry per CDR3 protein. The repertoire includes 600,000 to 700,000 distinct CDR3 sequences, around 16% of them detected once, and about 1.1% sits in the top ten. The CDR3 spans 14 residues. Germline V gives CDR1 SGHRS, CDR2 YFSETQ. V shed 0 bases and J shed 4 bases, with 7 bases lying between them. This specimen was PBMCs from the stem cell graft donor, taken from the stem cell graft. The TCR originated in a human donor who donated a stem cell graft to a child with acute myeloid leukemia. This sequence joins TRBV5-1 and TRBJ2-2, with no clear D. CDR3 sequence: CASSLAQITGELFF. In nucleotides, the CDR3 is TGCGCCAGCAGCTTGGCGCAGATCACCGGGGAGCTGTTTTTT.